The 13 T cell receptor beta chains below come from one sample, sequenced in a study of CD8 T cells in Susac syndrome. Random hexamers served to reverse transcribe roughly 0.5 to 1 ug RNA. TCRdb independently ran MiXCR on the immunoSEQ multiplex PCR reads; one entry per CDR3 protein. The sample carries about 160,000 distinct CDR3 sequences, roughly 95% recorded once. The sequenced material came from CD4+ T cells from PBMCs. Receptors originate from a human donor with multiple sclerosis.

The rearrangement joins TRBV19 to TRBJ1-5, with no clear D. V shed 6 bases and J shed 3 bases, with 12 bases lying between them. Germline lookup yields CDR1 LNHDA and CDR2 SQIVND (reference sequence). The CDR3 loop spans 14 amino acids. The CDR3 coding sequence is TGTGCCAGTAGCGTGGACGGATACAATCAGCCCCAGCATTTT. Protein product: CASSVDGYNQPQHF.

The V gene is TRBV11-2, the J gene TRBJ2-3; D is unresolved. Per germline, CDR1 SGHAT and CDR2 FQNNGV. CDR3 length equals 12 residues. V lost 3 bases and J 7 bases, leaving 8 bases between the germline ends. For the CDR3, the DNA is TGTGCCAGCAGCTTGGAACAGCATACGCAGTATTTT. As protein: CASSLEQHTQYF.

The V and J genes are TRBV4-3 and TRBJ2-1; D is unresolved. The ends were cut back, 4 bases at V and 9 bases at J, with 16 bases in the middle. This CDR3 comprises 14 residues. Germline V gene data show CDR1 as LGHNA and CDR2 as YSLEER. The CDR3 DNA reads TGCGCCAGCAGCCCTGGCTTTACGGAGACTGAGCAGTTCTTC. Amino acids: CASSPGFTETEQFF.

In DNA, the CDR3 is TGTGCCAGCAGCCTCATTACAGGGTTAGCTTTCTTT. Its translation is CASSLITGLAFF. V usage is TRBV12-3 or TRBV12-4 and J usage is TRBJ1-1; perhaps TRBD1 as D (6 bases). The V gene lost 6 bases and the J gene lost 10 bases, with 15 bases spanning the gap. This CDR3 is 12 amino acids long.

The gene calls are TRBV6-5 and TRBJ2-2; 8 nucleotides align to TRBD2. Germline CDR1 and CDR2: MNHEY and SVGAGI. J was trimmed by 6 bases and V by 6 bases; bases with no gene match: 15. CDR3 length: 17 amino acids. The CDR3 nucleotides read TGTGCCAGCAGATATCGCGTTCAGCGGGAGAAGTCCGGGGAGCTGTTTTTT. This codes for CASRYRVQREKSGELFF.

The chain combines TRBV12-5 with TRBJ1-2; TRBD1 matches at 7 bases. Trimming removed 10 bases from V and 2 bases from J; junction bases left unmatched: 10. Germline assignment: CDR1 LGHNT and CDR2 FRNRAP. CDR3 size: 14 residues. The CDR3 reads CAILTPTGNYGYTF. The CDR3 nucleotides are TGTGCTATCTTAACCCCGACAGGGAACTATGGCTACACCTTC.

V usage is TRBV29-1 and J usage is TRBJ2-7, with a weak D call TRBD2 (6 bases). This CDR3 has 13 residues. Looked up from germline, CDR1 is SQVTM and CDR2 is ANQGSEA. V lost 8 bases, J lost 5 bases, and 19 bases lay in between. As DNA, the CDR3 is TGCAGCACAATTGAGACTCCGGGGGACGAGCAGTACTTC. Its translation: CSTIETPGDEQYF.

The CDR3 region is CASSFPGQGGTDTQYF. CDR3 DNA sequence: TGCGCCAGCAGCTTCCCGGGACAGGGGGGTACAGATACGCAGTATTTT. The rearrangement links TRBV5-1 to TRBJ2-3; 11 bases fit TRBD1. The V and J ends lost 2 bases and 3 bases, in that order; junction bases with no gene match: 5. The CDR3 consists of 16 residues. Germline-derived CDR1 and CDR2 are SGHRS and YFSETQ.

CDR3 sequence (DNA): TGTGCCATCCGGGACACCCTTGACGAGCAGTACTTC. Translated, it gives CAIRDTLDEQYF. V gene TRBV6-2 or TRBV6-3 combines with J gene TRBJ2-7, with D perhaps TRBD1 (6 bases). The V gene's germline CDR1 is MNHEY and CDR2 SVGEGT. There are 12 residues in the CDR3. V was cut by 10 bases and J by 5 bases, with 15 bases left in between.

V is TRBV20-1 and J is TRBJ2-2; 12 positions match TRBD1. This CDR3 has 19 residues. V trimming: 0 bases; J trimming: 7 bases; junction bases outside the gene matches: 15. The germline V gene encodes CDR1 DFQATT and CDR2 SNEGSKA (reference sequence). The CDR3 coding sequence is TGCAGTGCTAGAGACCCGAGAAGGACCGGGACAGGGGGCCACGGGGAGCTGTTTTTT. It specifies CSARDPRRTGTGGHGELFF.

The CDR3 DNA sequence: TGTGCCTGGGACACAGGGGGCTATGGCTACACCTTC. It codes for CAWDTGGYGYTF. The V gene is TRBV30, the J gene TRBJ1-2, with 8 nucleotides matching TRBD1. The CDR3 is made up of 12 amino acids. Germline lookup yields CDR1 GTSNPN and CDR2 SVGIG (reference sequence). Trimming removed 5 bases from V and 4 bases from J; junction bases left unmatched: 3.

This clonotype appeared a single time. The V call is TRBV4-1, the J call TRBJ2-7, with a possible D match to TRBD1 (6 bases). Germline V CDR1 and CDR2: MGHRA, YSYEKL. The CDR3 loop spans 16 amino acids. V lost 2 bases and J 2 bases, leaving 16 bases between the germline ends. The CDR3 reads CASSQPTQGATYEQYF. The CDR3 DNA reads TGCGCCAGCAGCCAACCCACACAGGGCGCTACCTACGAGCAGTACTTC.

V gene TRBV30 combines with J gene TRBJ1-3; D is unresolved. Per germline, CDR1 GTSNPN and CDR2 SVGIG (reference sequence). The CDR3 loop spans 14 amino acids. V gave up 0 bases and J gave up 0 bases, with 6 bases separating them. This CDR3 reads CAWSVVGSGNTIYF. CDR3 bases: TGTGCCTGGAGTGTAGTCGGCTCTGGAAACACCATATATTTT. The full variable domain, in which reference TRBV30 and TRBJ1-3 provide the parts outside the CDR3, is SQTIHQWPATLVQPVGSPLSLECTVEGTSNPNLYWYRQAAGRGLQLLFYSVGIGQISSEVPQNLSASRPQDRQFILSSKKLLLSDSGFYLCAWSVVGSGNTIYFGEGSWLTVV.